What follows is one TCR beta chain and its context. The antigen remains unidentified. Profiling relied on immunoSEQ multiplex PCR, and the TCRdb table lists in-frame clones only, not all of them. The sample consists of more than 200,000 clones, more than 85% of them appearing once. The data stem from a study of cytomegalovirus exposure and HLA in healthy donors. Across the whole study: A subsequent analysis stated that the 120 or so validation repertoires were run on the same platform as the 600 to 750 first-cohort repertoires. Study-level results: The classifier was said to identify cytomegalovirus status with high specificity and sensitivity.

Per germline, CDR1 MNHEY and CDR2 SMNVEV (reference sequence). V dropped 7 bases and J dropped 6 bases, with 11 bases sitting between them. The CDR3 length is 12 residues. The sequence was obtained from a man in his late teens or twenties in good health and CMV-seropositive. The chain combines TRBV27 with TRBJ2-3; D gene unclear. Sequencing was performed on PBMCs. The CDR3: CASTDPVDTQYF. The CDR3 DNA is TGTGCCAGCACGGACCCCGTGGATACGCAGTATTTT.